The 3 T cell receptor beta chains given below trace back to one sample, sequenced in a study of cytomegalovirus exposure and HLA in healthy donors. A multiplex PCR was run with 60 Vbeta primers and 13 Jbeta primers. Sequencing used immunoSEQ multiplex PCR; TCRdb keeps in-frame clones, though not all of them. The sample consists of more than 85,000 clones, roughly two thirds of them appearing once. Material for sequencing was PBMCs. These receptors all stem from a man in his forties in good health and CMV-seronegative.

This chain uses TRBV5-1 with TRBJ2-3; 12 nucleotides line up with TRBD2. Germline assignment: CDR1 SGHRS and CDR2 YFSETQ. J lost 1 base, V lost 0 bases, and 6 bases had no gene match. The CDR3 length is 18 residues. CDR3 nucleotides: TGCGCCAGCAGCTTGGCCCCTAGCGGGGGGGCCGGCACAGATACGCAGTATTTT. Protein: CASSLAPSGGAGTDTQYF.

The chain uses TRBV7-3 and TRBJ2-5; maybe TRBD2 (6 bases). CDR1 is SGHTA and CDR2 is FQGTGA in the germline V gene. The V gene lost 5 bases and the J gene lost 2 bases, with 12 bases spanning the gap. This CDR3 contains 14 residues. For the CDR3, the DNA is TGTGCCAGCAGCCTCACGGGGGAGCAAGAGACCCAGTACTTC. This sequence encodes CASSLTGEQETQYF.

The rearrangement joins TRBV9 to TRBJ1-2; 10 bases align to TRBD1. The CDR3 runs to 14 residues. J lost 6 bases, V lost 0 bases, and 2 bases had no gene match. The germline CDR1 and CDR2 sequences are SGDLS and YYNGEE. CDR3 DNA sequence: TGTGCCAGCAGCGTAGCAGGGACAGGGGATGGCTACACCTTC. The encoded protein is CASSVAGTGDGYTF.